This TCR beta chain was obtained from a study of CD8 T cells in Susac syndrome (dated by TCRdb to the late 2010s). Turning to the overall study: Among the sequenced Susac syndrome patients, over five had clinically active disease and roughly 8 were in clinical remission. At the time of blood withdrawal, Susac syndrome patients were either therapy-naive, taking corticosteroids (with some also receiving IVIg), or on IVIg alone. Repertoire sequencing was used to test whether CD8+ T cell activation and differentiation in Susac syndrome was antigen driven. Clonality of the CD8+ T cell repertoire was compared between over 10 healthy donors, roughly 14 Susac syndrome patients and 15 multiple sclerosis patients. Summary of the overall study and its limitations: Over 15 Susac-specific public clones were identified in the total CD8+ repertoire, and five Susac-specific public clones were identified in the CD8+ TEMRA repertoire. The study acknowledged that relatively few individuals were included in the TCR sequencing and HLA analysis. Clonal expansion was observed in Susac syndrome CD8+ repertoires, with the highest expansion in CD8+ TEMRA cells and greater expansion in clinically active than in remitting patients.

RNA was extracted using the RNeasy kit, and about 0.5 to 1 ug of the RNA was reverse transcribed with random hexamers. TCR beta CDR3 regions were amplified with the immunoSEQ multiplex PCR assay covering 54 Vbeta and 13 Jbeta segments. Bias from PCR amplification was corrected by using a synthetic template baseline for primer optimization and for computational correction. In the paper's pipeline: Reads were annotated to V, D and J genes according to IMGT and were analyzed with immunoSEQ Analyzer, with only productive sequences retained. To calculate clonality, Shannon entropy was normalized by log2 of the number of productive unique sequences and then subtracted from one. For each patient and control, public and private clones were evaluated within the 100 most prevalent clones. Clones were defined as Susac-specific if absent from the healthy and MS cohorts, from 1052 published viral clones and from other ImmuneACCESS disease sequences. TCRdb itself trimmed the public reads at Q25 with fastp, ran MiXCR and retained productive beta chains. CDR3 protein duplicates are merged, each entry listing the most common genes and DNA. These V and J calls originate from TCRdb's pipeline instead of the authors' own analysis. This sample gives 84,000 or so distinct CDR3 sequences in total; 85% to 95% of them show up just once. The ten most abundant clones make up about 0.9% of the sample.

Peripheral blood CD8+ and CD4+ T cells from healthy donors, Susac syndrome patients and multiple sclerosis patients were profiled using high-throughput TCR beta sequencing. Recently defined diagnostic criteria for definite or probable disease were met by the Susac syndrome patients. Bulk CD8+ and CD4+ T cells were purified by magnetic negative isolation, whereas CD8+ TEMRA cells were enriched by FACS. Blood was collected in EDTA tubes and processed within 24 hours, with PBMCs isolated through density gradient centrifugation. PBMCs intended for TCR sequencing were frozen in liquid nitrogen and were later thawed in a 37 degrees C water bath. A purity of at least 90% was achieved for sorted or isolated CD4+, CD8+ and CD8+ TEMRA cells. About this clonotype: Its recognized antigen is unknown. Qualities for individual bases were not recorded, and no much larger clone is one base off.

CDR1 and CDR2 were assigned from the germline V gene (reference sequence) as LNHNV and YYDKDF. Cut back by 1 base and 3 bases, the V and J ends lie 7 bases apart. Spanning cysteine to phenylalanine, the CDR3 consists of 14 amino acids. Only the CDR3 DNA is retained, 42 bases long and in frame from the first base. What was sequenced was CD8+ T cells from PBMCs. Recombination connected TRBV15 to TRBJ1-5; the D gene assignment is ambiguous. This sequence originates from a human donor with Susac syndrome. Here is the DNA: TGTGCCACCAGCAGAGTTACACACAATCAGCCCCAGCATTTT. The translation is CATSRVTHNQPQHF.